This TCR beta chain was identified during a study of cytomegalovirus exposure and HLA in healthy donors. The study's findings and limits: Differences between HLA loci emerged in a later analysis of TCR association rates, with DRB1 most and HLA-C fewest. Within a later analysis, the majority of CMV-associated TCR beta chains appeared HLA-restricted.

This clone was observed a few times. The antigen is not known. Donors had nominal health at sampling but likely had unrecorded immune exposures. 60 Vbeta and 13 Jbeta primers were used in PCR. Sequenced by immunoSEQ multiplex PCR; TCRdb stores in-frame clones only, minus some. The sample records about 130,000 clones, just over 70% being singletons. The sequenced sample was PBMCs. The clonotype originates from a woman aged 55-75 years in good health and CMV-seropositive.

CDR3 sequence (DNA): TGTGCCAGCAGTAGGGGGGGGAACACTGAAGCTTTCTTT. Its protein is CASSRGGNTEAFF. The gene calls are TRBV6-5 and TRBJ1-1; perhaps TRBD1 as D (6 bases). The ends were cut back, 5 bases at V and 1 base at J, with 8 bases in the middle. Germline-derived CDR1 and CDR2 are MNHEY and SVGAGI. This CDR3 contains 13 residues.